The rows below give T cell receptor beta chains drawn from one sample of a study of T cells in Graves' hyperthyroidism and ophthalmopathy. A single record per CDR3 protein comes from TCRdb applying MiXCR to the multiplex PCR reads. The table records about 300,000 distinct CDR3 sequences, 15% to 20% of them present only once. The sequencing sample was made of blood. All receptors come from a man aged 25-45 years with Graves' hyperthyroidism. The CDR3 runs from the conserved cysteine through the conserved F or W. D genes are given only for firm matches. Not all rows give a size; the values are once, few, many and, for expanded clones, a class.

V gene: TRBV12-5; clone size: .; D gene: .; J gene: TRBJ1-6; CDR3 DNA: TGTGCTAGTGGCCTGGGTACATTTTGGGATTCACCCCTCCACTTT; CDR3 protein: CASGLGTFWDSPLHF
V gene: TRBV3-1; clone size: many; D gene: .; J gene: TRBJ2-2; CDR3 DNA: TGTGCCAGCAGCCCCCGGGACACATACACCGGGGAGCTGTTTTTT; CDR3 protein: CASSPRDTYTGELFF
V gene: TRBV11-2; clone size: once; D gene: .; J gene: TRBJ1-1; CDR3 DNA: TGTGCCAGCAGCCGATTGGGGGGGAACACTGAAGCTTTCTTT; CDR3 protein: CASSRLGGNTEAFF
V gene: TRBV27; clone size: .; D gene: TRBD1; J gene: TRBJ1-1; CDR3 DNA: TGTGCCAGCAGAAGACAGGGGGCGAGGACTGAAGCTTTCTTT; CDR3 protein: CASRRQGARTEAFF
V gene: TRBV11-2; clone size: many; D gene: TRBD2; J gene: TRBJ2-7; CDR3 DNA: TGTGCCAGCGCCTCACTCTACCGGACTAGCGCGCTCTACGAGCAGTACTTC; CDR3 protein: CASASLYRTSALYEQYF
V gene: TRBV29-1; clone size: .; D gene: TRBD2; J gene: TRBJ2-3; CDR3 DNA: TGCAGCGTCACTAGCGGGGATACGCAGTATTTT; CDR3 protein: CSVTSGDTQYF
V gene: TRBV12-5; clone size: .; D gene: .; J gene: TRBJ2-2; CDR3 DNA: TGTGCTAGTGGTTTGGTATTGACAACGAACACCGGGGAGCTGTTTTTT; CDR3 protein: CASGLVLTTNTGELFF
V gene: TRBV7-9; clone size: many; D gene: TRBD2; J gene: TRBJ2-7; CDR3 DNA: TGTGCCAGCAGCTCCTCCAAGCGGGGGAACTCCTACGAGCAGTACTTC; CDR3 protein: CASSSSKRGNSYEQYF
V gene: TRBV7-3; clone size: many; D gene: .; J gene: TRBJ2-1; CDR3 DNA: TGTGCCAGCAGCTTAATGGCGGGAAAGGATTACAATGAGCAGTTCTTC; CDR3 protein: CASSLMAGKDYNEQFF
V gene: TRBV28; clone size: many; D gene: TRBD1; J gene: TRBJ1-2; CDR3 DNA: TGTGCCAGCAGTTTAACAGGGGATAACTATGGCTACACCTTC; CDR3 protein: CASSLTGDNYGYTF
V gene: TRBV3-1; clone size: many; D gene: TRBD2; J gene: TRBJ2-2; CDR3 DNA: TGTGCCAGCAGCTTAGGGACTAGCGGCGCCGGGGAGCTGTTTTTT; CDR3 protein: CASSLGTSGAGELFF
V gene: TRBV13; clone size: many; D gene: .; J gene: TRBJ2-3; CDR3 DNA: TGTGCCAGCAGCTACCGACTACTCGGGGATACGCAGTATTTT; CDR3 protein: CASSYRLLGDTQYF
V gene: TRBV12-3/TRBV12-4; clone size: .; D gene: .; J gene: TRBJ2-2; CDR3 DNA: TGTGCCAGCAGTCCCGGGACTGTTACCGGGGAGCTGTTTTTT; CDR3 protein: CASSPGTVTGELFF
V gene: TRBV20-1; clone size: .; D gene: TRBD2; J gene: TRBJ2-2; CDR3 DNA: TGCAGTGCTACTCCGACTAGCGGGAGTGGGGAGCTGTTTTTT; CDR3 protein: CSATPTSGSGELFF
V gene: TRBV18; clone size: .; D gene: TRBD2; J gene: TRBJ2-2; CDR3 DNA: TGTGCCAGCTCGCCACTAGCGGGAGGGCCGCGCACCGGGGAGCTGTTTTTT; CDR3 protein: CASSPLAGGPRTGELFF
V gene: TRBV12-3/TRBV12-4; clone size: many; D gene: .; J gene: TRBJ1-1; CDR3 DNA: TGTGCCAGCGGGGGGGGACCTGAAGCTTTCTTT; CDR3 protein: CASGGGPEAFF
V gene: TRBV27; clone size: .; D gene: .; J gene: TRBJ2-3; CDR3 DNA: TGTGCCGCCGCAGGGACAGATACGCAGTATTTT; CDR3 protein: CAAAGTDTQYF
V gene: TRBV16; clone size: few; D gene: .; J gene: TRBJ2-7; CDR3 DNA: TGTGCCAGCAGCGTAAGGGGAGTAACCTACGAGCAGTACTTC; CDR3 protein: CASSVRGVTYEQYF
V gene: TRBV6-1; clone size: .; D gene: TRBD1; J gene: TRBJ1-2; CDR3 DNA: TGTGCCAGCAGTCCCTCCGGGACAGACTATGGCTACACCTTC; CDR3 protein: CASSPSGTDYGYTF
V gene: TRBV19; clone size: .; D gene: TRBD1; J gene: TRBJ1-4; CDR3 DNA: TGTGCCAGTAGTGGGGGACAGGGGGCGTTGGCTAATGAAAAACTGTTTTTT; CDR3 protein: CASSGGQGALANEKLFF
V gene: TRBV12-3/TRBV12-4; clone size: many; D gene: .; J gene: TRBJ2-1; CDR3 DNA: TGTGCCAGCAGTTTACTCAGCGGGCGGTACAATGAGCAGTTCTTC; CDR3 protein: CASSLLSGRYNEQFF
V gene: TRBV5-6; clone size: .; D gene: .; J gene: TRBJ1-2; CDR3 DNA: TGTGCCAGCAGCCGGGGGGTGGGGATCGACGGCTACACCTTC; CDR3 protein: CASSRGVGIDGYTF
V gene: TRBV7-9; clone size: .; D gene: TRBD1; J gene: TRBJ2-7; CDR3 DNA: TGTGCCACCTCGACCGGGACAGCTCCGAGTGAGCAGTACTTC; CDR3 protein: CATSTGTAPSEQYF
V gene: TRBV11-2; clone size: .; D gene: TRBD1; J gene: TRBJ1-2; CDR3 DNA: TGTGCCAGCAGCTTAGGGAGGGGGCACTATGGCTACACCTTC; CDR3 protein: CASSLGRGHYGYTF
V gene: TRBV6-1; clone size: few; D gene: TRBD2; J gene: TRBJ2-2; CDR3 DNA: TGTGCCACGTCAGGGCTAGCGGACAACACCGGGGAGCTGTTTTTT; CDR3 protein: CATSGLADNTGELFF
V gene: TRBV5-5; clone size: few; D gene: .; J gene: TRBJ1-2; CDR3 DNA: TGTGCCAGCAGCTTGGCTAGGGAACCCTACACCTTC; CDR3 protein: CASSLAREPYTF
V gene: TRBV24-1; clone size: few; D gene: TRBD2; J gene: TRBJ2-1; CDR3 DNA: TGTGCCACCAGTGACCTAGGGACTAGCGGGAGGGAAAATGAGCAGTTCTTC; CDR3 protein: CATSDLGTSGRENEQFF
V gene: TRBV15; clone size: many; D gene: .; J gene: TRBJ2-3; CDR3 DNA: TGTGCCACCAGCAGAGAGGAGGGGGCGATGGGCACAGATACGCAGTATTTT; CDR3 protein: CATSREEGAMGTDTQYF
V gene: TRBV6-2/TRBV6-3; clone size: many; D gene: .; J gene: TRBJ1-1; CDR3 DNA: TGTGCCAGCAGTTACTCCGTCGGCCGCCTGAACACTGAAGCTTTCTTT; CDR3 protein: CASSYSVGRLNTEAFF
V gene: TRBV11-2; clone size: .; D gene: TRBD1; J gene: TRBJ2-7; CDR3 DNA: TGTGCCAGCACCTCCGAGGGGACAGGGCATTCTTTTGGTGAGCAGTACTTC; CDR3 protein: CASTSEGTGHSFGEQYF
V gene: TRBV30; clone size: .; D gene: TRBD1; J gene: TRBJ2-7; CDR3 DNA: TGTGCCTGGAGTCCAGGACAGGGCTACGAGCAGTACTTC; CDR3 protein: CAWSPGQGYEQYF
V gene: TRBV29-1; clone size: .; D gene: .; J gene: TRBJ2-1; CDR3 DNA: TGCAGCGTTCGTCCCATGAGTGAGCAGTTCTTC; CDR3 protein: CSVRPMSEQFF